This T cell receptor (beta chain) was observed in a study of cytomegalovirus exposure and HLA in healthy donors. Study summary: The same platform was used for the roughly 130 validation repertoires as for the 600 to 700 first-cohort repertoires, as reported in a later analysis. Points from the study as a whole: Overall, roughly 160 TCR beta chains were annotated as cytomegalovirus-associated.

As regards this clone: Its matching antigen is unknown.

The data were produced by immunoSEQ multiplex PCR, yet TCRdb's version contains in-frame clones alone and is incomplete. The sample records around 70,000 clones, 94% being singletons. Germline CDR1 and CDR2: SQVTM and ANQGSEA. J was trimmed by 1 base and V by 3 bases; bases with no gene match: 0. This CDR3 region has 14 residues. The material sequenced was PBMCs. The TCR comes from a man aged 18-30 years in good health and CMV-seropositive. The chain combines TRBV29-1 with TRBJ2-5, with 12 bases lining up with TRBD1. The CDR3 nucleotides are TGCAGCGTTGAGGGACAGGGGGCCCAAGAGACCCAGTACTTC. Its protein is CSVEGQGAQETQYF.